Each of the 4 T cell receptor beta chains below was sequenced from the same sample in a study of blood T cell repertoires in COVID-19. Libraries were prepared by immunoSEQ multiplex PCR; TCRdb keeps only in-frame clonotypes and omits some of them. Altogether around 170,000 clones are present, about 84% being singletons, with the ten largest covering more than 7.5%. Source material: PBMCs or T cells enriched from blood (not recorded which). These TCRs come from a woman under 40 who had recovered from COVID-19.

The chain is built from TRBV5-4 and TRBJ2-5, with a weak D call TRBD2 (6 bases). CDR1 SGHNT and CDR2 YYREEE come from the germline V gene (reference sequence). The ends were cut back, 3 bases at V and 5 bases at J, with 17 bases in the middle. The CDR3 totals 15 residues. CDR3 residues: CASSSRLVPEETQYF. The DNA of the CDR3 is TGTGCCAGCAGCTCCCGACTAGTCCCGGAGGAGACCCAGTACTTC. Combining the CDR3 with reference TRBV5-4 and TRBJ2-5 gives the whole variable domain ETGVTQSPTHLIKTRGQQVTLRCSSQSGHNTVSWYQQALGQGPQFIFQYYREEENGRGNFPPRFSGLQFPNYSSELNVNALELDDSALYLCASSSRLVPEETQYFGPGTRLLVL.

The chain has TRBV30 and TRBJ1-1; D perhaps matches TRBD1 (5 bases). Germline CDR1 reads GTSNPN; CDR2 reads SVGIG (reference sequence). CDR3 length equals 13 residues. V gave up 7 bases and J gave up 6 bases, with 18 bases separating them. CDR3 in DNA: TGTGCCTCGTCACAGGAGATATCCTCTGAAGCTTTCTTT. It translates to CASSQEISSEAFF.

To note about this clone: Other DNA sequences in this specimen translate into the identical CDR3. The chain couples TRBV28 to TRBJ2-6, with D hard to call. Germline V gene sequence: CDR1 MDHEN, CDR2 SYDVKM. Trimming shortened V by 3 bases and J by 0 bases, and 3 bases separated the two germline ends. The length of the CDR3 is 14 residues. The CDR3 DNA follows: TGTGCCAGCAGTTTTAGCTCTGGGGCCAACGTCCTGACTTTC. Its translation is CASSFSSGANVLTF.

CDR3 DNA sequence: TGTGCCAGCAGTTATTCTGGCGGGACGAGCTCCTACGAGCAGTACTTC. Protein product: CASSYSGGTSSYEQYF. The chain joins TRBV6-5 to TRBJ2-7; D may be TRBD2 (6 bases). V lost 3 bases, J lost 0 bases, and 15 bases lay in between. Germline V gene lookup returns CDR1 MNHEY and CDR2 SVGAGI. The CDR3 sequence is 16 residues long.